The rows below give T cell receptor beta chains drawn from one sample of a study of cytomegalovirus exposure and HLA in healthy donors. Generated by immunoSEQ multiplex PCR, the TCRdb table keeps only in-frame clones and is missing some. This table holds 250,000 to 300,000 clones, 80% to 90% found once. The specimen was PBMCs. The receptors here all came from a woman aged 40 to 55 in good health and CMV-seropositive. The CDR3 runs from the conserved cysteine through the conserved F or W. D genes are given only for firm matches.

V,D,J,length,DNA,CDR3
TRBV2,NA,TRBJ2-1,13,TGTGCCACCTCTAAGAGCAGGGGTAATGAGCAGTTCTTC,CATSKSRGNEQFF
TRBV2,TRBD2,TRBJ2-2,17,TGTGCCAGCAGTGAAGCGCTTCTAGCGGGACACACCGGGGAGCTGTTTTTT,CASSEALLAGHTGELFF
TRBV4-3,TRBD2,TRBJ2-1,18,TGCGCCAGCAGCCAAGATCGAGGAGCGGGGGGACCCCCAGGTGAGCAGTTCTTC,CASSQDRGAGGPPGEQFF
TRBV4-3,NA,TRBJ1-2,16,TGCGCCAGCAGCCCAAATCATTACAGGGAAAACTATGGCTACACCTTC,CASSPNHYRENYGYTF
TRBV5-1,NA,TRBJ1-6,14,TGCGCCAGCAGACACACAACCGATAATTCACCCCTCCACTTT,CASRHTTDNSPLHF
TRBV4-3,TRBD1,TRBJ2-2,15,TGCGCCAGCAGCCAGAACAGGGGGCTCACCGGGGAGCTGTTTTTT,CASSQNRGLTGELFF
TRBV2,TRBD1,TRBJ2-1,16,TGTGCCAGCAGTTGGGACAGGTTCTCGGTGGGCAATGAGCAGTTCTTC,CASSWDRFSVGNEQFF
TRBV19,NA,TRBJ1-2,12,TGTGCCAGTAGTATGCGAGACTATGGCTACACCTTC,CASSMRDYGYTF
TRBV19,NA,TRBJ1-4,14,TGTGCCAGTAGTACCCCCCAATCAAATGAAAAACTGTTTTTT,CASSTPQSNEKLFF
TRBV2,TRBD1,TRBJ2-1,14,TGTGCCAACTCTGCCGGGACAGGGCTCTATGAGCAGTTCTTC,CANSAGTGLYEQFF